The 21 T cell receptor beta chains presented below share a single source sample, sequenced in a study of blood T cells in healthy people across ages. Primers used in a second PCR of roughly 7 to 12 cycles were a sample-barcoded 5' primer and a J-beta primer mix. TCRdb redid the calling of the 5' RACE reads with MiXCR, one entry per CDR3 protein. The profile shows about 700,000 distinct CDR3 sequences, about 32% of them singletons. Sequencing used blood. These TCRs come from an elderly woman in good health.

The V call is TRBV20-1, the J call TRBJ1-2; TRBD1 matches at 7 bases. The ends lost 2 bases at V and 4 bases at J; junction bases unmatched: 7. Germline V gene sequence: CDR1 DFQATT, CDR2 SNEGSKA (reference sequence). The CDR3 length is 14 residues. The DNA of the CDR3 is TGCAGTGCTAGACCGGGACAGATCATCTATGGCTACACCTTC. The encoded protein is CSARPGQIIYGYTF.

In its sample, this clonotype was seen many times. This sequence joins TRBV7-3 and TRBJ2-5; 9 positions match TRBD2. This CDR3 comprises 16 residues. Germline V gene sequence: CDR1 SGHTA, CDR2 FQGTGA. V gave up 2 bases and J gave up 5 bases; unmatched junction bases: 9. CDR3 nucleotides: TGTGCCAGCAGCTTACCCCGGGCTAGCGGGGCGGAGACCCAGTACTTC. Encoded protein: CASSLPRASGAETQYF.

This clonotype was recorded at least ten times. The chain uses TRBV5-5 and TRBJ2-1; 9 bases map to TRBD2. The V gene's germline CDR1 is SGHKS and CDR2 YYEKEE (reference sequence). The CDR3 runs 16 residues. V was pared by 2 bases and J by 7 bases, with 10 bases of the junction left unmatched. The CDR3 sequence is CASSLVPSGVKNEQFF. In DNA form, the CDR3 reads TGTGCCAGCAGCTTAGTGCCTAGCGGGGTGAAAAATGAGCAGTTCTTC.

This clonotype was seen repeatedly, ten times or more. The chain employs TRBV28 and TRBJ2-1; 9 bases fit TRBD1. Germline V lookup: CDR1 MDHEN, CDR2 SYDVKM. V shed 2 bases and J 3 bases; nucleotides not matched to a gene: 8. The CDR3 runs to 17 residues. The CDR3 here is CASSLPLQGAYYNEQFF. CDR3 DNA: TGTGCCAGCAGTTTACCCTTACAGGGGGCTTACTACAATGAGCAGTTCTTC.

On this clonotype: A read error may be the cause here, since a much bigger clone is one base away. The V gene is TRBV9, the J gene TRBJ2-5; D is possibly TRBD1 (6 bases). The J call is in doubt because the DNA end fits TRBJ2-7 better. This CDR3 is 15 amino acids long. Germline values: CDR1 SGDLS, CDR2 YYNGEE. The CDR3 coding sequence is TGTGCCAGCAGCGCAGGCCAGGGGTCGATGGTCGAGCAGTACTTC. This sequence encodes CASSAGQGSMVEQYF.

V gene TRBV20-1 combines with J gene TRBJ2-7; D is perhaps TRBD1 (6 bases). Germline CDR1 reads DFQATT; CDR2 reads SNEGSKA (reference sequence). Trimming shortened V by 6 bases and J by 4 bases, and 10 bases separated the two germline ends. CDR3 length: 11 amino acids. DNA for the CDR3: TGCAGTGCCGCAGGACAGTACGAGCAGTACTTC. This gives the protein CSAAGQYEQYF.

The sample holds many counts of this clonotype. A much larger clone lies one base from this, so it may be a read error. This rearrangement joins TRBV12-3 or TRBV12-4 to TRBJ2-3; TRBD2 agrees at 12 bases. This CDR3 spans 17 amino acids. The CDR3 DNA reads TGTGCCAGCAGTTACCGGACTAGCGGGGTTAGCACAGATGCGCAGTATTTT. Translating it yields CASSYRTSGVSTDAQYF.

This clonotype was seen many times. J is TRBJ1-1 and V is TRBV29-1, with D perhaps TRBD1 (5 bases). Deletions cut 7 bases from V and 1 base from J, with 22 bases between. Germline V gene lookup returns CDR1 SQVTM and CDR2 ANQGSEA. This CDR3 is built from 16 residues. The CDR3 sequence: CSAQGIPGRWNTEAFF. The CDR3 nucleotides are TGCAGCGCTCAGGGTATTCCGGGACGGTGGAACACTGAAGCTTTCTTT.

This clonotype was observed at least ten times. The V gene is TRBV5-1, the J gene TRBJ2-7, with no clear D. Trimming pared 0 bases from V and 4 bases from J, leaving 11 bases between. This CDR3 is built from 14 residues. Germline CDR1 SGHRS, CDR2 YFSETQ. Here the CDR3 reads CASSLAGVGYEQYF. The CDR3 DNA is TGCGCCAGCAGCTTGGCTGGGGTGGGATACGAGCAGTACTTC.

As for this clonotype: A single base separates this from a much larger clone, so it may be a read error. V is TRBV15 and J is TRBJ1-5; no clear D. CDR3 length: 13 residues. CDR1 and CDR2 (germline): LNHNV, YYDKDF (reference sequence). CDR3 protein: CAPSREGNQPQHF. Here the CDR3 DNA reads TGTGCCCCCAGCAGAGAAGGAAATCAGCCCCAGCATTTT. The full variable domain, completed using reference TRBV15 and TRBJ1-5, is DAMVIQNPRYQVTQFGKPVTLSCSQTLNHNVMYWYQQKSSQAPKLLFHYYDKDFNNEADTPDNFQSRRPNTSFCFLDIRSPGLGDTAMYLCAPSREGNQPQHFGDGTRLSIL.

The table lists this clonotype with many counts. The chain couples TRBV7-2 to TRBJ2-5, with 7 bases fitting TRBD1. V dropped 5 bases and J dropped 6; count of bases not matched to a gene: 9. Germline V gene lookup returns CDR1 SGHTA and CDR2 FQGNSA. The CDR3 contains 14 residues. CDR3 in DNA: TGTGCCAGCAGCCCACAGGGGATTTTGCAGACCCAGTACTTC. It codes for CASSPQGILQTQYF.

This clonotype was detected ten times or more. The chain employs TRBV28 and TRBJ2-7, with D unclear. CDR3 length: 14 residues. Looked up from germline, CDR1 is MDHEN and CDR2 is SYDVKM. Trimming removed 7 bases at V and 0 bases at J, with 13 bases between. CDR3 region: CASTRSSFSYEQYF. CDR3 nucleotide sequence: TGTGCCAGCACGCGCAGCTCCTTCTCCTACGAGCAGTACTTC.

Remarks on this clonotype: The missing conserved phenylalanine or tryptophan at the end of this CDR3 makes a read error likely. Because the CDR3's place on the DNA is in doubt, the DNA is left out and the CDR3 is given as listed by TCRdb. The CDR3 sequence: CASSLRQNYGHTV. The chain combines TRBV5-5 with TRBJ1-2. Inclusive of both ends, the CDR3 amounts to 13 amino acids. Germline values: CDR1 SGHKS, CDR2 YYEKEE (reference sequence).

This clonotype has a count of ten or more. This chain links TRBV20-1 with TRBJ2-7; tentatively, D is TRBD1 (6 bases). This CDR3 comprises 16 residues. The V end was cut by 0 bases, the J end by 2 bases, with 17 bases between. Germline CDR1 and CDR2: DFQATT and SNEGSKA (reference sequence). DNA for the CDR3: TGCAGTGCTAGAGATGAATCCCGGACAGTCACCTACGAGCAGTACTTC. It is translated as CSARDESRTVTYEQYF.

This clonotype was recorded many times. The CDR3 reads CASVDTNYGYTF. CDR3 coding DNA: TGCGCCAGCGTGGATACTAACTATGGCTACACCTTC. This rearrangement joins TRBV10-2 to TRBJ1-2; the D is unclear. CDR3 length: 12 residues. Germline loops: CDR1 WSHSY, CDR2 SAAADI. V was pared by 8 bases and J by 0 bases, with 7 bases between.

The chain joins TRBV7-2 to TRBJ2-1; maybe TRBD1 (6 bases). Germline V lookup: CDR1 SGHTA, CDR2 FQGNSA. This CDR3 has 15 amino acids. The germline V and J ends were trimmed by 5 bases and 9 bases, with 20 bases remaining between them. The CDR3 DNA reads TGTGCCAGCAGCACCGGGTTACACACAGGGAGTGAGCAGTTCTTC. It encodes CASSTGLHTGSEQFF.

The chain has TRBV7-3 and TRBJ1-4; D is ambiguous. This CDR3 contains 14 residues. Germline lookup yields CDR1 SGHTA and CDR2 FQGTGA. Between the trimmed V and J ends, which lost 5 bases and 3 bases, there was a span of 10 bases. The CDR3 loop is CASSLFGPNEKLFF. For the CDR3, the DNA is TGTGCCAGCAGCCTATTCGGCCCTAATGAAAAACTGTTTTTT.

The sample holds many counts of this clonotype. V is TRBV4-1 and J is TRBJ2-3; 9 bases match TRBD2. Germline V CDR1 and CDR2: MGHRA, YSYEKL. The CDR3 runs to 17 residues. Trimming removed 0 bases from V and 2 bases from J; junction bases left unmatched: 6. CDR3 in amino acids: CASSQERLAGYTDTQYF. The CDR3 bases are TGCGCCAGCAGCCAAGAGCGGCTAGCGGGGTACACAGATACGCAGTATTTT.

This chain uses TRBV29-1 with TRBJ2-5; unclear D gene. V lost 5 bases, J lost 2 bases, and 9 bases lay in between. CDR3 length equals 12 residues. CDR1 and CDR2 (germline): SQVTM, ANQGSEA. CDR3 residues: CSVIASQETQYF. In DNA form, the CDR3 reads TGCAGCGTTATCGCCAGTCAAGAGACCCAGTACTTC.

The table lists this clonotype with many counts. V gene TRBV2 combines with J gene TRBJ2-3; no clear D. The CDR3 covers 12 residues. Deletions cut 3 bases from V and 4 bases from J, with 5 bases between. Germline CDR1 reads SNHLY; CDR2 reads FYNNEI. In nucleotides, the CDR3 is TGTGCCAGCAGTGACCCCTCAGATACGCAGTATTTT. This sequence encodes CASSDPSDTQYF.

Turning to this clonotype: This may be a read error, as it is one base from a much larger clone. The rearrangement links TRBV9 to TRBJ2-1; D is ambiguous. Trimming left V 0 bases short and J 1 base short, with 8 bases between. CDR1 and CDR2 from the germline V gene are SGDLS and YYNGEE. This CDR3 has 15 residues. This CDR3 is CASSVGWGSYNEQFF. The CDR3 DNA reads TGTGCCAGCAGCGTAGGTTGGGGTTCCTACAATGAGCAGTTCTTC.